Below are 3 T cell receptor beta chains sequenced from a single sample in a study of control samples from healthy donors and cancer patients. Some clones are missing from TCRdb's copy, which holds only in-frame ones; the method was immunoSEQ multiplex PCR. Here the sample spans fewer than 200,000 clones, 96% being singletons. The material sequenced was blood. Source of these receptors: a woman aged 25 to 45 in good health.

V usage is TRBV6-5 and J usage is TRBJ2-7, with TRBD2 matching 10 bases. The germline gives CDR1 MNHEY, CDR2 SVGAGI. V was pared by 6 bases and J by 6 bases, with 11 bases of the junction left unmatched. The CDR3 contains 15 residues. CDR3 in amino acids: CASRRQREGFLEQYF. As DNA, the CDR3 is TGTGCCAGCAGACGACAGCGGGAGGGCTTTCTCGAGCAGTACTTC.

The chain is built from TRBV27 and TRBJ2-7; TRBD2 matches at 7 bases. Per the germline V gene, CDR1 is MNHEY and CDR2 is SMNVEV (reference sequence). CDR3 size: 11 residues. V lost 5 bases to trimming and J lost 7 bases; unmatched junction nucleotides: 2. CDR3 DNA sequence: TGTGCCAGCAGTCCCGGGGGGGAGCAGTACTTC. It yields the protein CASSPGGEQYF.

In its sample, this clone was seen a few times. The CDR3, as DNA: TGTGCCAGCAGTGACGACAGTTATTCACCCCTCCACTTT. Translation gives CASSDDSYSPLHF. V is TRBV6-4 and J is TRBJ1-6; TRBD1 is a possible D gene (5 bases). The CDR3 runs 13 residues. V lost 2 bases to trimming and J lost 8 bases, with 7 bases between them. Per germline, CDR1 MRHNA and CDR2 SNTAGT.